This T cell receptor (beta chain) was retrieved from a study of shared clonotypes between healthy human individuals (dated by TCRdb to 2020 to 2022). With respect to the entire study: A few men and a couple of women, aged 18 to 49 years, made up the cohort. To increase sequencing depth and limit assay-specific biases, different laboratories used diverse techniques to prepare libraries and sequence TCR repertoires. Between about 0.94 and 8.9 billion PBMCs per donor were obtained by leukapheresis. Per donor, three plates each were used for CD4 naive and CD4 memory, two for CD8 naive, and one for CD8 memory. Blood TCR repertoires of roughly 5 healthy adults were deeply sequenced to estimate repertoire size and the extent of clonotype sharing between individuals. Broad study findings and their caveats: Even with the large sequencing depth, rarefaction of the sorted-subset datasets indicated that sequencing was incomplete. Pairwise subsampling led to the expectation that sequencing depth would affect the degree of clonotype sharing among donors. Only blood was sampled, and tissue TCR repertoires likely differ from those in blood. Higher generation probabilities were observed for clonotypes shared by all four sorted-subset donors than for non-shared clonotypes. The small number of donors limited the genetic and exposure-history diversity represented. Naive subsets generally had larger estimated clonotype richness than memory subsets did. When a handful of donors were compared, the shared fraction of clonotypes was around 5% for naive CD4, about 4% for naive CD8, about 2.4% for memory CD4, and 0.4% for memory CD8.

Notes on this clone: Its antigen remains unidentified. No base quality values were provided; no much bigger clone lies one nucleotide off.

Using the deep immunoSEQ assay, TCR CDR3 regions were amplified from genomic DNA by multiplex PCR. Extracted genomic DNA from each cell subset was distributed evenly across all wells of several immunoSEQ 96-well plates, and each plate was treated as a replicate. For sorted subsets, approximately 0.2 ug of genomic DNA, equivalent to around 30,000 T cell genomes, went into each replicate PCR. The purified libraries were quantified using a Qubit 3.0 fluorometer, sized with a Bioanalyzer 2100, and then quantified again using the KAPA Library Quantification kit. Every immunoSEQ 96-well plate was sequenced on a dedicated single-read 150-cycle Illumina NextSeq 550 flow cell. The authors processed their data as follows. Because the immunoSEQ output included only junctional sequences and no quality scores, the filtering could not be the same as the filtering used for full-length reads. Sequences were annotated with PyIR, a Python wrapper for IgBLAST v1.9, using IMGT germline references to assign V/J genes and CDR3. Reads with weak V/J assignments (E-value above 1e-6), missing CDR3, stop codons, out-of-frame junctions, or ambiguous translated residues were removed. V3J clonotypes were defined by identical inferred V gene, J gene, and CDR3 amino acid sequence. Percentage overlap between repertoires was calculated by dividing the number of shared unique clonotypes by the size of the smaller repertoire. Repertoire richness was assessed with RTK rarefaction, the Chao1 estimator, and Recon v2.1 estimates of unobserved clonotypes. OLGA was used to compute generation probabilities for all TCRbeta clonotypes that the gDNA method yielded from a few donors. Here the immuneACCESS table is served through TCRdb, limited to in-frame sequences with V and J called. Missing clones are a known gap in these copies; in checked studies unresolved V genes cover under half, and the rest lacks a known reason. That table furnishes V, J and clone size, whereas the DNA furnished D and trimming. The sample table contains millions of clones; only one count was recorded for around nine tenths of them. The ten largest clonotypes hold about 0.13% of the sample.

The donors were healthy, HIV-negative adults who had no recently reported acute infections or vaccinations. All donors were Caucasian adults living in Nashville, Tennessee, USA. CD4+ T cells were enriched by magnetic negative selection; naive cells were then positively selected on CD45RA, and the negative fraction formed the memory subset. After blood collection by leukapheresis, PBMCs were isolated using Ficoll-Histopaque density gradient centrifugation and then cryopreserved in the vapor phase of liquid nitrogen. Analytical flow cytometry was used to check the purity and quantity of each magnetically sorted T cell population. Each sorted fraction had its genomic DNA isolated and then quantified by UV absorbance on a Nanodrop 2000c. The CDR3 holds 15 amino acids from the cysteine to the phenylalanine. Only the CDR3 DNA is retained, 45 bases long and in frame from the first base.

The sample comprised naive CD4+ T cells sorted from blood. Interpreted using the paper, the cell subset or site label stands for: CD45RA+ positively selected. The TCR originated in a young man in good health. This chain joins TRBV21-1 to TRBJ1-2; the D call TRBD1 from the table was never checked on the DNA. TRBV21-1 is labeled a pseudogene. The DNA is TGTGCCAGCAGCAAAGTTCAGGACAGGGGCTATGGCTACACCTTC. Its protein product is CASSKVQDRGYGYTF.